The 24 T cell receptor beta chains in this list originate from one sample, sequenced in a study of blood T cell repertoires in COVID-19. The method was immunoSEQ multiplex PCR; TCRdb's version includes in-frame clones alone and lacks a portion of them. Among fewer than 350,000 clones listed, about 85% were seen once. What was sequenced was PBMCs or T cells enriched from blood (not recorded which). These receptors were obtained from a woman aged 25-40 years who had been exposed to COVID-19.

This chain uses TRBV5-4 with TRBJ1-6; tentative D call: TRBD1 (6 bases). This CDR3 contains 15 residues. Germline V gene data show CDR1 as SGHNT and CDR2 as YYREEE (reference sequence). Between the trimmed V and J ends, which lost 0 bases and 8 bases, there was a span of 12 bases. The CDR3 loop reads CASSLDGRGHSPLHF. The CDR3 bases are TGTGCCAGCAGCTTGGACGGCAGGGGTCATTCACCCCTCCACTTT.

This chain's CDR3 is CASSPRTGVDEKLFF. The CDR3, as DNA: TGTGCCAGCTCACCGAGGACAGGGGTTGATGAAAAACTGTTTTTT. The chain couples TRBV18 to TRBJ1-4; TRBD1 agrees at 9 bases. The CDR3 is 15 residues long. Looked up from germline, CDR1 is KGHSH and CDR2 is LQKENI. Losses at the gene ends were 3 bases for V and 6 bases for J; bases not matched to a gene: 5.

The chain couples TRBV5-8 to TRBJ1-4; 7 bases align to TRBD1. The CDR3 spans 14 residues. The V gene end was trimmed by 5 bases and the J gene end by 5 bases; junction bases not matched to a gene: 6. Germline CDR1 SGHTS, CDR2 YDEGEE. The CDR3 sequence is CASRQTGRNEKLFF. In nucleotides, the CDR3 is TGTGCCAGCAGGCAGACAGGGAGGAATGAAAAACTGTTTTTT.

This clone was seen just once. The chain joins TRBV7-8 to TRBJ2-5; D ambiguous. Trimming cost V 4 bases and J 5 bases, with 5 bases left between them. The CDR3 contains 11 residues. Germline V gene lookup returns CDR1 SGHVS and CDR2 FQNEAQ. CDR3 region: CASSSDETQYF. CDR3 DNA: TGTGCCAGCAGCTCAGATGAGACCCAGTACTTC.

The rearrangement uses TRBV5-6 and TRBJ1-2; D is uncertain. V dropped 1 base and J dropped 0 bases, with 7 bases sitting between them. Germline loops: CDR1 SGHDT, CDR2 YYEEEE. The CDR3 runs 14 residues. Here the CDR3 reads CASSLKASNYGYTF. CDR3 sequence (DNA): TGTGCCAGCAGCTTGAAAGCCTCTAACTATGGCTACACCTTC.

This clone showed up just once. Here the CDR3 reads CASRGEVYEQYF. The CDR3 bases are TGTGCCAGCAGAGGGGAAGTCTACGAGCAGTACTTC. This rearrangement joins TRBV7-9 to TRBJ2-7; D possibly corresponds to TRBD1 (5 bases). V dropped 6 bases and J dropped 3 bases, with 9 bases sitting between them. The CDR3 extends over 12 amino acids. Germline V gives CDR1 SEHNR, CDR2 FQNEAQ (reference sequence).

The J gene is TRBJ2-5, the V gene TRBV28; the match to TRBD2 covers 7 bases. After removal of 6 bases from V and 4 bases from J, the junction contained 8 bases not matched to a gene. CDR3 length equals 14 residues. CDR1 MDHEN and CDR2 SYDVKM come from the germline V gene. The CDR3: CASRLGGRSETQYF. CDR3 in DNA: TGTGCCAGCAGGTTGGGAGGGAGGTCAGAGACCCAGTACTTC.

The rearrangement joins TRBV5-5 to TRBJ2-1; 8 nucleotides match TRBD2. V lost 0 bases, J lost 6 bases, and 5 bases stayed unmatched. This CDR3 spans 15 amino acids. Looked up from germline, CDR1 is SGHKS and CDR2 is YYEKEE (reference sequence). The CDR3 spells CASSLESGSGNEQFF. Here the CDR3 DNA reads TGTGCCAGCAGCTTGGAGAGCGGGAGCGGCAATGAGCAGTTCTTC.

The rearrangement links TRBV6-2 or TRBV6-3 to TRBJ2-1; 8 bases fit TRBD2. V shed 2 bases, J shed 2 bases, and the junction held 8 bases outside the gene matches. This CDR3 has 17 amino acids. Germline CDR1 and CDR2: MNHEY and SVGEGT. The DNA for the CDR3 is TGTGCCAGCAGTTACCCCCTGGGCGGGGGGACCTACAATGAGCAGTTCTTC. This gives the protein CASSYPLGGGTYNEQFF.

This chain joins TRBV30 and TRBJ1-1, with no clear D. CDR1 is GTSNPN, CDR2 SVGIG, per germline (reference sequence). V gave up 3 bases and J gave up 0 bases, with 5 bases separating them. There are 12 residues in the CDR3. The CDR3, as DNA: TGTGCCTGGAGGTTAATGAACACTGAAGCTTTCTTT. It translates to CAWRLMNTEAFF.

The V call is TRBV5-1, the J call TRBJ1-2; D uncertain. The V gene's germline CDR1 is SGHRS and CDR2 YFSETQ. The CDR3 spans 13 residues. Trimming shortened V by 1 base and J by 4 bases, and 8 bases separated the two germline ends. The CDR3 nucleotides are TGCGCCAGCAGCTTGCTGCGGGGCTATGGCTACACCTTC. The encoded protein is CASSLLRGYGYTF.

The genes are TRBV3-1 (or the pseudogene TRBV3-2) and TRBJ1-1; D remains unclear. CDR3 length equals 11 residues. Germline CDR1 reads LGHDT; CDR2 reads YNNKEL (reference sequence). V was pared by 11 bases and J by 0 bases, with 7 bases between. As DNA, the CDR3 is TGTGCCTCCCGTCTGAACACTGAAGCTTTCTTT. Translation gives CASRLNTEAFF.

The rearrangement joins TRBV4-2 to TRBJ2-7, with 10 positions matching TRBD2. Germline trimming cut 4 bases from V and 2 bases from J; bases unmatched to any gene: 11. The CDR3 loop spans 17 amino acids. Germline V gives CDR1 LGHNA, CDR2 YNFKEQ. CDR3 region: CASSPLGTSEFAYEQYF. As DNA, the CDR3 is TGTGCCAGCAGCCCTTTAGGGACTAGCGAATTCGCCTACGAGCAGTACTTC.

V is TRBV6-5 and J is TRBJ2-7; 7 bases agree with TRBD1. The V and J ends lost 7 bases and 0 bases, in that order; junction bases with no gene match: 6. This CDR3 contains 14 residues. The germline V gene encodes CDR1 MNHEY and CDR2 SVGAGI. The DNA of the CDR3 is TGTGCCAGCACCCAACAGGGGCGCTCCTACGAGCAGTACTTC. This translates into CASTQQGRSYEQYF.

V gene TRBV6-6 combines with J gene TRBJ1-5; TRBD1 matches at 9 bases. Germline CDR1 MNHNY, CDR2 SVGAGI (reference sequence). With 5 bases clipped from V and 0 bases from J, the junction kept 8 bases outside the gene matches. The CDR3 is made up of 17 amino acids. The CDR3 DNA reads TGTGCCAGCAGTCCGGGACAGGGAGGATATAGCAATCAGCCCCAGCATTTT. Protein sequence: CASSPGQGGYSNQPQHF.

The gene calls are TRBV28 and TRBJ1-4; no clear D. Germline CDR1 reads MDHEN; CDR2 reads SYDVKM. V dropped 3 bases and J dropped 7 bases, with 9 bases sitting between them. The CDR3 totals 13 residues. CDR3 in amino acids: CASSLAGSEKLFF. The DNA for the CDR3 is TGTGCCAGCAGTTTGGCCGGGTCTGAAAAACTGTTTTTT. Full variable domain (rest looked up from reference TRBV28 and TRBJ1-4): DVKVTQSSRYLVKRTGEKVFLECVQDMDHENMFWYRQDPGLGLRLIYFSYDVKMKEKGDIPEGYSVSREKKERFSLILESASTNQTSMYLCASSLAGSEKLFFGSGTQLSVL.

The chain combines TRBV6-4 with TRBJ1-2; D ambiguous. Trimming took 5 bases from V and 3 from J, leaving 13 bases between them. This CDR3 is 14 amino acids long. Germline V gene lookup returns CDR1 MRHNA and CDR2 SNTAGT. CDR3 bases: TGTGCCAGCAGTCGTGAAGAGGGTCACTATGGCTACACCTTC. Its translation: CASSREEGHYGYTF.

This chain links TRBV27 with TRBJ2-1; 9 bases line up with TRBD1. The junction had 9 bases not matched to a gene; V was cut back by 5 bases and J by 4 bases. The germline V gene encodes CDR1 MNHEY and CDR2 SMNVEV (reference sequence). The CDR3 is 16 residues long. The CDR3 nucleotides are TGTGCCAGCAGTCTCCCAACAGGGGGCTTATACAATGAGCAGTTCTTC. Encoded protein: CASSLPTGGLYNEQFF.

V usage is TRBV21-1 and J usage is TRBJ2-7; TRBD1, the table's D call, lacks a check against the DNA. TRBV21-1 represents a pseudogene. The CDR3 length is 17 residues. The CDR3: CGGEIRTGRIVAYEQYF. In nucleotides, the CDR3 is TGCGGAGGGGAAATTAGGACAGGGAGAATCGTCGCCTACGAGCAGTACTTC.

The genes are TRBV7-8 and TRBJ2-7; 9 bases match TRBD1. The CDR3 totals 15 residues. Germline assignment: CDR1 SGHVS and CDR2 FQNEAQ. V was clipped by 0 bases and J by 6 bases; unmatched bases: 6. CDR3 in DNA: TGTGCCAGCAGCTTAGCCGGCGGGACAGGGACCGAGCAGTACTTC. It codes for CASSLAGGTGTEQYF.

CDR3 DNA: TGTGCCAGCACCCTAAAGGGGGGGCCCAACACCGGGGAGCTGTTTTTT. Its translation: CASTLKGGPNTGELFF. V usage is TRBV5-6 and J usage is TRBJ2-2; D might be TRBD2 (7 bases). This CDR3 spans 16 amino acids. Looked up from germline, CDR1 is SGHDT and CDR2 is YYEEEE. V was trimmed by 6 bases and J by 2 bases, leaving 17 bases between them.

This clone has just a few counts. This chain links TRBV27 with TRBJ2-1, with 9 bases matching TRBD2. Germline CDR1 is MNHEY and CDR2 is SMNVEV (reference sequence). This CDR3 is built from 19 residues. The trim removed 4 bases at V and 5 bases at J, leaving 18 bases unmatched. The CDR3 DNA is TGTGCCAGCAGTTCCTTCTCAGCGGGAGGAGTCAGCTACCACAATGAGCAGTTCTTC. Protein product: CASSSFSAGGVSYHNEQFF.

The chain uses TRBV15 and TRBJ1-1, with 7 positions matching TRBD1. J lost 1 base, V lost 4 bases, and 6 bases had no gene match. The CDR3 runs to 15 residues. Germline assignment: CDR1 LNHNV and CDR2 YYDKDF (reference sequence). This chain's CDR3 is CATSTTTGTNTEAFF. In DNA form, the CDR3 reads TGTGCCACCAGCACCACGACAGGGACGAACACTGAAGCTTTCTTT.

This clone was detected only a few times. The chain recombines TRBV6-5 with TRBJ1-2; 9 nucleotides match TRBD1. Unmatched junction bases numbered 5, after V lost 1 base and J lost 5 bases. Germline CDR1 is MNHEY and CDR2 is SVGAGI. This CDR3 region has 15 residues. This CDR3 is CASSYFRTGDYGYTF. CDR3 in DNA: TGTGCCAGCAGTTACTTCAGGACAGGGGATTATGGCTACACCTTC.